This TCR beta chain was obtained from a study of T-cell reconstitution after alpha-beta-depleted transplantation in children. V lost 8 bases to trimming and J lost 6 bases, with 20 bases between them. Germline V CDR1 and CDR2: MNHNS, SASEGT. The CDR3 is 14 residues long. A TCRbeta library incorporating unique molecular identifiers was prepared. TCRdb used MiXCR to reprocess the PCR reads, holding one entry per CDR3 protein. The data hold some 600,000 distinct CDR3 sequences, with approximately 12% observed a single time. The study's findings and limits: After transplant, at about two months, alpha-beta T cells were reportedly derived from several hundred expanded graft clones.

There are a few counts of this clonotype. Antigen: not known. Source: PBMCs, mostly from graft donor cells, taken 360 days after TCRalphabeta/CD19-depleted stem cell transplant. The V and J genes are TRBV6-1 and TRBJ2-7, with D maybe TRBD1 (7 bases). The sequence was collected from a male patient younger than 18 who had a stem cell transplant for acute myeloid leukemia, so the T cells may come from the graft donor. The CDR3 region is CASSRTRQGGEQYF. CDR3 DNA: TGTGCCAGCTCCCGGACCCGACAGGGAGGCGAGCAGTACTTC.